Presented here are 31 T cell receptor beta chains from one specimen sequenced in a study of monozygotic twins with inflammatory bowel disease. TCRdb derives one entry per CDR3 protein from the 5' RACE reads, leaving out DNA. The table lists 400,000 to 500,000 distinct CDR3 sequences. What was sequenced was blood. The receptors here all came from a human donor with ulcerative colitis or Crohn's disease, or a healthy co-twin of an affected twin (not recorded which).

This chain links TRBV20-1 with TRBJ2-7; TCRdb outputs TRBD2, but without DNA this stays unchecked. CDR3 length: 12 amino acids. CDR1 is DFQATT and CDR2 is SNEGSKA in the germline V gene (reference sequence). This CDR3 reads CSAASGIYEQYF.

The chain uses TRBV19 and TRBJ2-5; TCRdb selects TRBD1, and the lack of DNA leaves this call unchecked. Germline V gene lookup returns CDR1 LNHDA and CDR2 SQIVND (reference sequence). The CDR3 contains 13 residues. CDR3 region: CASSIGGKRTQYF.

The chain has TRBV20-1 and TRBJ1-4; TCRdb returns TRBD1, unconfirmable since there is no DNA. The CDR3 runs 16 residues. CDR1 is DFQATT and CDR2 is SNEGSKA in the germline V gene (reference sequence). CDR3 region: CSARSVGREELEKLFF.

The chain combines TRBV28 with TRBJ2-2; TCRdb reports TRBD2, a call that lacks DNA to check it against. Germline CDR1 reads MDHEN; CDR2 reads SYDVKM. The CDR3 is 17 residues long. This CDR3 reads CASSFIAGALHTGELFF.

The chain's CDR3 is CASSASRVSYEQYF. The chain employs TRBV27 and TRBJ2-7. The CDR3 contains 14 residues. CDR1 is MNHEY, CDR2 SMNVEV, per germline (reference sequence).

V and J are TRBV5-6 and TRBJ2-1; TCRdb names TRBD2, which stays unverified in the absence of DNA. Germline CDR1 SGHDT, CDR2 YYEEEE. There are 17 residues in the CDR3. CDR3: CASSPPGPQVTYNEQFF.

CDR3 region: CASSISGLAGITGELFF. The chain carries TRBV19 and TRBJ2-2; TCRdb gives TRBD2 as the D gene, but with no DNA this cannot be confirmed. CDR1 LNHDA and CDR2 SQIVND come from the germline V gene (reference sequence). This CDR3 has 17 amino acids.

This chain joins TRBV5-1 and TRBJ2-5. Germline values: CDR1 SGHRS, CDR2 YFSETQ. The length of the CDR3 is 13 residues. The chain's CDR3 is CASSLDRQETQYF.

The chain uses TRBV6-1 and TRBJ2-3; TCRdb names TRBD2, which stays unverified in the absence of DNA. CDR3 size: 14 residues. Per the germline V gene, CDR1 is MNHNS and CDR2 is SASEGT. CDR3 sequence reads: CASSEAGRADTQYF.

This chain links TRBV6-2 or TRBV6-3 with TRBJ2-7. CDR3 length: 15 amino acids. Germline-derived CDR1 and CDR2 are MNHEY and SVGEGT. CDR3 sequence reads: CASSYEAVFSYEQYF.

The chain has TRBV6-5 and TRBJ2-7. Germline CDR1 reads MNHEY; CDR2 reads SVGAGI. The CDR3 runs to 13 residues. The CDR3 loop is CASRTAGMGEQYF.

The J gene is TRBJ2-5, the V gene TRBV5-1. CDR3 length equals 14 residues. Per germline, CDR1 SGHRS and CDR2 YFSETQ. The CDR3 region is CASSLGSVKETQYF.

V and J are TRBV20-1 and TRBJ2-2; TCRdb proposes TRBD2, but this gene call is untestable without DNA. This CDR3 comprises 20 residues. Per germline, CDR1 DFQATT and CDR2 SNEGSKA (reference sequence). This CDR3 reads CSARDLGWTSGRPGTGELFF.

V and J are TRBV28 and TRBJ1-3; the TCRdb D gene call, TRBD1, has no DNA to confirm it. CDR1 is MDHEN and CDR2 is SYDVKM in the germline V gene. The CDR3 covers 16 residues. This chain's CDR3 is CASSFPDRGRGNTIYF.

The gene calls are TRBV7-6 and TRBJ2-2; TCRdb's D call, TRBD1, is unchecked because there is no DNA. Germline CDR1 SGHVS, CDR2 FNYEAQ. This CDR3 is 16 amino acids long. The CDR3: CASSSPYRENTGELFF. Filled out from reference TRBV7-6 and TRBJ2-2, the complete variable domain reads GAGVSQSPRYKVTKRGQDVALRCDPISGHVSLYWYRQALGQGPEFLTYFNYEAQQDKSGLPNDRFSAERPEGSISTLTIQRTEQRDSAMYRCASSSPYRENTGELFFGEGSRLTVL.

This rearrangement joins TRBV12-3 or TRBV12-4 to TRBJ1-2; TCRdb reports TRBD1, a call that lacks DNA to check it against. The CDR3 loop spans 14 amino acids. The CDR3 reads CASSWGRSNYGYTF.

This chain joins TRBV11-2 and TRBJ2-7; TCRdb names TRBD1, which stays unverified in the absence of DNA. The CDR3 is 15 amino acids. Germline V gene data show CDR1 as SGHAT and CDR2 as FQNNGV. The CDR3 sequence is CASSFQTGGPYEQYF.

This chain links TRBV3-1 with TRBJ2-7. From germline, CDR1 is LGHDT and CDR2 YNNKEL (reference sequence). This CDR3 has 13 residues. The CDR3 loop is CASSQAGYYEQYF.

The chain carries TRBV2 and TRBJ2-1; the TCRdb call, TRBD2, lacks DNA for checking. The CDR3 runs 15 residues. The germline V gene has CDR1 SNHLY and CDR2 FYNNEI. CDR3 sequence: CASSDRLATYNEQFF. Full variable domain (remainder filled in from reference TRBV2 and TRBJ2-1): EPEVTQTPSHQVTQMGQEVILRCVPISNHLYFYWYRQILGQKVEFLVSFYNNEISEKSEIFDDQFSVERPDGSNFTLKIRSTKLEDSAMYFCASSDRLATYNEQFFGPGTRLTVL.

This chain connects TRBV7-6 to TRBJ2-1; checking the TCRdb D call of TRBD2 is not possible without DNA. There are 14 residues in the CDR3. Germline loops: CDR1 SGHVS, CDR2 FNYEAQ. This CDR3 is CASSLKDFYSEQFF.

The chain employs TRBV7-6 and TRBJ2-1; TCRdb outputs TRBD1, but without DNA this stays unchecked. Germline assignment: CDR1 SGHVS and CDR2 FNYEAQ. This CDR3 is built from 13 residues. CDR3 residues: CASRPTGGYEQFF.

J is TRBJ1-1 and V is TRBV3-1. This CDR3 spans 13 amino acids. Germline loops: CDR1 LGHDT, CDR2 YNNKEL (reference sequence). The CDR3 spells CASSPRGGFEAFF.

The chain couples TRBV30 to TRBJ2-2; there is no DNA to check the TCRdb D call of TRBD1. The CDR3 runs 13 residues. Germline V gene lookup returns CDR1 GTSNPN and CDR2 SVGIG (reference sequence). The chain's CDR3 is CAWSVSRAGELFF.

The chain recombines TRBV2 with TRBJ1-1; TCRdb calls TRBD1, which cannot be checked without DNA. Germline CDR1 is SNHLY and CDR2 is FYNNEI. This CDR3 contains 15 residues. CDR3 in amino acids: CASSATGGADTEAFF.

The chain carries TRBV20-1 and TRBJ1-2; TCRdb indicates TRBD1, and absent DNA this call remains unverified. Germline V CDR1 and CDR2: DFQATT, SNEGSKA (reference sequence). The CDR3 extends over 13 amino acids. The CDR3 sequence is CSASQGVADGYTF.

This chain connects TRBV30 to TRBJ1-2; TCRdb's D gene call, TRBD1, goes unchecked for lack of DNA. The CDR3 has 15 residues. The germline V gene encodes CDR1 GTSNPN and CDR2 SVGIG (reference sequence). This CDR3 reads CAWRDTGGFNYGYTF.

V is TRBV29-1 and J is TRBJ2-1. The CDR3 length is 14 residues. Germline V gene sequence: CDR1 SQVTM, CDR2 ANQGSEA. This chain's CDR3 is CSGGRLSSYNEQFF.

V gene TRBV29-1 combines with J gene TRBJ1-1. The CDR3 covers 11 residues. Per the germline V gene, CDR1 is SQVTM and CDR2 is ANQGSEA. CDR3 loop: CSVALNTEAFF. The full variable domain, in which reference TRBV29-1 and TRBJ1-1 provide the parts outside the CDR3, is SAVISQKPSRDICQRGTSLTIQCQVDSQVTMMFWYRQQPGQSLTLIATANQGSEATYESGFVIDKFPISRPNLTFSTLTVSNMSPEDSSIYLCSVALNTEAFFGQGTRLTVV.

V and J are TRBV5-1 and TRBJ1-6; checking the TCRdb D call of TRBD1 is not possible without DNA. The CDR3 is made up of 18 amino acids. Germline CDR1 and CDR2: SGHRS and YFSETQ. The CDR3 loop reads CASSLLPGQGLGNSPLHF. Filled out from reference TRBV5-1 and TRBJ1-6, the complete variable domain reads KAGVTQTPRYLIKTRGQQVTLSCSPISGHRSVSWYQQTPGQGLQFLFEYFSETQRNKGNFPGRFSGRQFSNSRSEMNVSTLELGDSALYLCASSLLPGQGLGNSPLHFGNGTRLTVT.

This sequence joins TRBV25-1 and TRBJ1-2. CDR3 length: 15 amino acids. Germline lookup yields CDR1 MGHDK and CDR2 SYGVNS. The CDR3 spells CASSEGRARHYGYTF.

The V call is TRBV7-2, the J call TRBJ1-6. Germline CDR1 is SGHTA and CDR2 is FQGNSA. This CDR3 contains 14 residues. This CDR3 is CASIFDTHNSPLHF.